One sample yielded the 3 T cell receptor beta chains listed below, sequenced in a study of patients and donors after allogeneic stem cell transplantation. TCRdb re-called the RT-PCR reads through MiXCR, storing one row per CDR3 protein. The top ten hold around 5.5% of the sample, which has roughly 880,000 distinct CDR3 sequences, roughly 18% seen once. The sequencing input was blood, either unsorted or a sorted T cell fraction (not recorded which). Every receptor here comes from a human donor who was either an allogeneic HSCT recipient or a stem cell or donor lymphocyte infusion donor (not recorded which). It is not recorded whose cells these are; they may come from a transplant donor.

This clonotype was seen a few times. The chain is built from TRBV24-1 and TRBJ1-2, with 12 positions matching TRBD1. Germline values: CDR1 KGHDR, CDR2 SFDVKD. The trim removed 4 bases at V and 4 bases at J, leaving 6 bases unmatched. The CDR3 runs to 16 residues. This CDR3 reads CATSDLGTGGGYGYTF. The CDR3 nucleotides are TGTGCCACCAGTGACCTCGGGACAGGGGGCGGCTATGGCTACACCTTC.

This clonotype turned up a few times. The chain couples TRBV20-1 to TRBJ2-5; D possibly corresponds to TRBD1 (6 bases). CDR3 length: 12 amino acids. CDR1 and CDR2 (germline): DFQATT, SNEGSKA (reference sequence). V lost 5 bases and J lost 4, with 11 bases in between. The CDR3 spells CSAQLQGETQYF. DNA of the CDR3: TGCAGTGCTCAACTACAGGGAGAGACCCAGTACTTC.

This clonotype turned up a few times. This chain joins TRBV7-9 and TRBJ2-6; D perhaps matches TRBD2 (5 bases). Trimming took off 4 bases at V and 1 base at J, with 14 bases between the two ends. The length of the CDR3 is 17 residues. Germline loops: CDR1 SEHNR, CDR2 FQNEAQ (reference sequence). CDR3 sequence (DNA): TGTGCCAGCAGCTCAAGAGGGAGTGGTTCTGGGGCCAACGTCCTGACTTTC. The encoded protein is CASSSRGSGSGANVLTF.